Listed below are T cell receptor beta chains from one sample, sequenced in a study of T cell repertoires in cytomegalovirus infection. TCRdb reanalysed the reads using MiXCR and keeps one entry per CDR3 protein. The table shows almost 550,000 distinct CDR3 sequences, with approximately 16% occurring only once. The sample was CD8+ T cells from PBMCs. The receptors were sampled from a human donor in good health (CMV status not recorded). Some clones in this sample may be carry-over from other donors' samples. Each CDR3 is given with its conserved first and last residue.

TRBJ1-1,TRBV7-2,CASSPRDRAITEAFF
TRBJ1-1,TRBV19,CASSPGPGAMSEAFF
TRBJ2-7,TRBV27,CASSLGDGYYEQYF
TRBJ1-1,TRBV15,CATSREREGVSTEAFF
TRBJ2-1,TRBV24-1,CATSGLAEKDEQFF
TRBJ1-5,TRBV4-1,CASSPRGGRPQHF
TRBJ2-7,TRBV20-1,CSARRSTSGGAEEQYF
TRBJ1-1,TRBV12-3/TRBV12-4,CASSLSGPLARNTEAFF
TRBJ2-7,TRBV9,CASSGTGNEQYF
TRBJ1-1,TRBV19,CASSGPGQGAFKAFF
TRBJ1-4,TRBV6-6,CASTSHGGPGGEKLFF
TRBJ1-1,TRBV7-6,CASSFDGGHLGNTEAFF
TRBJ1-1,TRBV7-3,CASSSGGPGVTEAFF
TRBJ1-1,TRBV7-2,CASSVGASNTEAFF
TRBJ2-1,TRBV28,CASSLGQGGNEQFF
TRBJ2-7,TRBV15,CATSRGLTGTAYEQYF
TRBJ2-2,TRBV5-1,CASSSPRLAEAINTGELFF
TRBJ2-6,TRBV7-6,CANSGQGWGANVLTF
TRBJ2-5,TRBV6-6,CASSYVGRGETQYF
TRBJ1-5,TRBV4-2,CASSQDDETVHLHF
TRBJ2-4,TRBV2,CASSERETGDTDIQYF
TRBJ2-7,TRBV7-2,CASSFGLAGTYEQYF
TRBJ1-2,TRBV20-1,CSAVTDNYGYTF
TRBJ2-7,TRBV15,CATSREQGYEQYF
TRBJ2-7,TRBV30,CAWNGGRGLYEQYF
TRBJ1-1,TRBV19,CASSIDPAGNTEAFF
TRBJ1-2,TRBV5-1,CASSLGSASNYGYTF
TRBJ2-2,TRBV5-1,CASSERVGEWNTGELFF
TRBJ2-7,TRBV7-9,CASSLAGGIVYEQYF
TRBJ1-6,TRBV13,CASSSTGTGDNSPLHF
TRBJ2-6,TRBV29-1,CSVFQGLSSGANVLTF
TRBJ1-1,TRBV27,CASSLRGVGGAFF
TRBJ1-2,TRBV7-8,CASSFGVGNYGYTF
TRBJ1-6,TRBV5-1,CASSLYSQNSPLHF
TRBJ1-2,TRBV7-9,CASSLGQGTVYYGYTF
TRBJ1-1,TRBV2,CASDRVNTEAFF
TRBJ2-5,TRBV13,CASSRRYQETQYF
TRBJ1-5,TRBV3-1,CASSPSWDISNQPQHF
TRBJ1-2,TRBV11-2,CASRPYRTGDGYTF
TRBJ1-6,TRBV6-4,CASSDTKNSPLHF
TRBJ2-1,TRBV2,CASSAVYNEQFF
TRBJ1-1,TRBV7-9,CASSGPGQGGPTEAFF
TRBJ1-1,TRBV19,CASTPTGGDGGTEAFF
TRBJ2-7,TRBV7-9,CASSFEREPSYEQYF
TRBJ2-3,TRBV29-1,CSVEAGAGDTQYF
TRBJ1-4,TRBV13,CASSRENEKLFF
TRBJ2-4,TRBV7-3,CASSPSPNLRDSIQYF
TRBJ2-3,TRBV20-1,CSASGTDNTDTQYF
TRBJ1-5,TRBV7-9,CASSLGADDQPQHF
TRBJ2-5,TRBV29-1,CSVGGNLQETQYF
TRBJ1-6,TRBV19,CASSTDPDVGGSPLHF
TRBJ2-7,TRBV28,CASSRPTAGYEQYF
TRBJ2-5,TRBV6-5,CASSYRDRVLQTQYF
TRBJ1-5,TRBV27,CASSSLGSNQPQHF
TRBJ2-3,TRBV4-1,CASSPGTSSDTQYF
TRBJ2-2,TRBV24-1,CATSGAGELFF
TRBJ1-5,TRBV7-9,CASSLVPGDSNQPQHF
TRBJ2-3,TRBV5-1,CASSLEAQGAGDTQYF
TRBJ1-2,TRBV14,CASSPPGTLYGYTF
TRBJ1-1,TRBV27,CASSLRGGREAFF